The following is a TCR beta chain sequence with its context. Its antigen remains undetermined. No base-level quality is on record; no much larger clone is a single base apart. The time point label, read with the paper, signifies: after neoadjuvant nivolumab, at surgical resection. Patients were newly diagnosed with stage II-IVA oral cavity squamous cell carcinoma and had received no prior systemic or radiation treatment. Everyone in the cohort had locally advanced, HPV-negative oral cavity squamous cell carcinoma. No culture maintenance or expansion was done, as the peripheral blood mononuclear cells went straight to analysis. Samples came from a longitudinal correlative study of a single-arm phase II trial of neoadjuvant nivolumab in oral cavity squamous cell carcinoma. Genomic DNA-based TCRbeta sequencing was performed on subject-matched pre- and post-treatment PBMCs and tumors from three responders and three non-responders. Peripheral blood mononuclear cells were collected before nivolumab treatment and were collected again after treatment, at the time of surgery. The Maxwell RSC DNA from Cells kit was used to extract genomic DNA from PBMCs.

The data stem from a study of neoadjuvant anti-PD-1 for oral cavity cancer listed by TCRdb under 2021. As for the study more broadly: Three to four biweekly doses of nivolumab at 3 mg/kg were mostly administered to patients before curative-intent surgical resection. Patients without progression received a fourth nivolumab dose around day 43 and underwent definitive surgical resection on days 50-56. Under RECIST 1.1, patients with complete response, partial response or stable disease were classed as responders, and patients with progression were classed as non-responders. The parent correlative cohort included roughly 13 patients, with an approximately 34% response rate.

For deep sequencing, PBMC libraries mostly used around 500 ng of input genomic DNA, with six replicates for each sample. The immunoSEQ hsTCRbeta kit was used to prepare TCRbeta libraries, following the manufacturer's instructions. The finished libraries were brought together in one pool at about 2.8 nM, which was then read using an Illumina NovaSeq 6000 S4 flow cell. In the paper's pipeline: Raw data preprocessing and quality control were performed with the immunoSEQ Analyzer. The analysis was restricted to productive rearrangements, with each unique CDR3 amino acid sequence defining a clonotype. Repertoire clonality was estimated as the Gini-Simpson index, which was calculated using the R package tcR. Student's t test was used to compare Gini indices, while Pearson correlation assessed associations with tumor size change. Not all clones reach the TCRdb copy of this immuneACCESS table, which keeps in-frame sequences only. Checked studies attribute under half of the gap to unresolved V genes and leave the rest unexplained. V, J and clone size reflect that table, while D and trimming were determined from the DNA. In this sample the table shows approximately 12,000 clones, roughly two thirds of which occur a single time. In total, the top ten clones hold around 2.4% of the sample.

The germline V gene provides CDR1 WSHSY and CDR2 SAAADI. Unmatched junction bases come to 4, with V trimmed by 0 bases and J by 1 base. Inclusive of the bounding cysteine and phenylalanine, the CDR3 is 17 residues long. The sequence is cut down to CDR3 DNA, 51 bases in frame from base 1. The full study reports these points: After neoadjuvant nivolumab, significantly higher T cell clonality (Gini index) was found within PBMCs in non-responders than in responders. TCR analyses included only a few patients per response group, and the authors called for larger cohorts for validation. Higher pretreatment blood TCRbeta clonality and lower post-treatment tumor TCRbeta clonality were correlated with higher pretreatment blood Treg/Th17 ratios.

The sequence is built from TRBV10-2 and TRBJ2-3; 10 of the junction bases match TRBD1. The TCR was taken from a person aged 40 to 85 with oral cavity squamous cell carcinoma. Sequences were derived from PBMCs, sampled after nivolumab (anti-PD-1) treatment. This receptor has the CDR3 CASSESWGTGGTDTQYF. The nucleotide sequence is given as TGCGCCAGCAGTGAGTCTTGGGGGACAGGGGGCACAGATACGCAGTATTTT.